This TCR beta chain was identified during a study of identical twins. Study-level points and caveats: Fewer insertions marked abundant cord blood beta clonotypes; young adult naive trended weakly, memory not at all.

Via MiXCR, TCRdb re-called the 5' RACE reads, giving one row per CDR3 protein. The sample contains about 660,000 distinct CDR3 sequences, roughly 8% of which appear only once. As concerns this clonotype: Its specificity is unknown.

This CDR3 contains 14 residues. V gave up 5 bases and J gave up 6 bases, with 17 bases separating them. Germline lookup yields CDR1 SEHNR and CDR2 FQNEAQ (reference sequence). The sample also formed part of further work on yellow fever vaccine responses in identical twins.

Sequences were obtained from PBMCs. The genes are TRBV7-9 and TRBJ2-7; tentatively, D is TRBD1 (7 bases). The TCR originated in a woman aged 18-29 years in good health. This CDR3 is CASSLQGGALEQYF. CDR3 nucleotides: TGTGCCAGCAGCCTCCAGGGGGGCGCCCTCGAGCAGTACTTC.